The clone carrying this T cell receptor beta chain came up a few times. Its cognate antigen is unknown. Using genomic DNA as the template, TCR beta VDJ and CDR3 profiling was carried out. One entry per CDR3 protein results from TCRdb running MiXCR on the reads. The profile shows 150,000 to 200,000 distinct CDR3 sequences, around 65% of them singletons. This CDR3 is built from 14 residues. Trimming cost V 6 bases and J 9 bases; bases outside gene matches: 11. CDR1 SNHLY and CDR2 FYNNEI come from the germline V gene. This specimen comes from a study of CD8+CD57+ T cells in acquired aplastic anemia. Study-level information: The sorted CD4+ and CD8+ cells yielded an average around 3.2 ug of DNA.

The study, taken as a whole, reports: CD8+ Simpson's diversity in patients was not significantly different from that in controls.

Sequenced input: sorted CD4+, CD8+, or CD8+CD57+ T cells (not recorded which) from PBMCs. This sequence originates from a human donor with severe aplastic anemia or a healthy control (not recorded which). J is TRBJ2-7 and V is TRBV2; 10 bases match TRBD1. For the CDR3, the DNA is TGTGCCAGCAGGAGGGGGACAGGGGAATTCGGGCAGTACTTC. Protein product: CASRRGTGEFGQYF.